Below, 17 T cell receptor beta chains from the same sample are listed, as sequenced in a study of T cells in Graves' hyperthyroidism and ophthalmopathy. Amplification yielded TCR beta CDR3 regions, with RNA transcripts as the source. First-round RT-PCR with HTBI primers amplified the TCR CDR3 region. TCRdb itself ran the multiplex PCR reads through MiXCR, one entry per CDR3 protein. The sample lists about 720,000 distinct CDR3 sequences; under 20% were seen once. The sequenced sample consisted of blood. These receptors were obtained from a woman in her forties or fifties with Graves' hyperthyroidism that later progressed to Graves' ophthalmopathy.

This chain uses TRBV6-1 with TRBJ2-2; 14 bases agree with TRBD2. The V gene's germline CDR1 is MNHNS and CDR2 SASEGT. The length of the CDR3 is 16 residues. V shed 4 bases, J shed 3 bases, and the junction held 1 base outside the gene matches. The CDR3 bases are TGTGCCAGCAGTGGGGGACTAGCGGGGGACACCGGGGAGCTGTTTTTT. It translates to CASSGGLAGDTGELFF.

This clonotype has a count of ten or more. With a much larger clone just one base away, this may be a read error. The rearrangement uses TRBV3-1 and TRBJ2-1, with 7 bases fitting TRBD1. Germline values: CDR1 LGHDT, CDR2 YNNKEL (reference sequence). J lost 0 bases, V lost 0 bases, and 2 bases had no gene match. There are 16 residues in the CDR3. Here the CDR3 reads CASSQDRGSSYNEQFF. DNA for the CDR3: TGTGCCAGCAGCCAAGACAGGGGGAGCTCCTACAATGAGCAGTTCTTC.

This clonotype was seen many times. This sequence joins TRBV3-1 and TRBJ2-3; no reliable D call. Germline CDR1 LGHDT, CDR2 YNNKEL (reference sequence). Trimming removed 3 bases at V and 0 bases at J, with 16 bases between. The CDR3 extends over 17 amino acids. The CDR3 spells CASSQESRPPSTDTQYF. For the CDR3, the DNA is TGTGCCAGCAGCCAGGAGTCCAGACCCCCTAGCACAGATACGCAGTATTTT.

This clonotype was observed many times. The genes are TRBV7-2 and TRBJ2-3; perhaps D is TRBD1 or TRBD2 (5 bases each). V lost 8 bases and J lost 4, with 13 bases in between. Germline loops: CDR1 SGHTA, CDR2 FQGNSA. The CDR3 consists of 13 residues. CDR3 in DNA: TGTGCCAGCTCCTGGGGGTCCCCAGATACGCAGTATTTT. This translates into CASSWGSPDTQYF.

The V call is TRBV7-2, the J call TRBJ2-1; 9 bases align to TRBD1. This CDR3 is 17 amino acids long. Germline CDR1 SGHTA, CDR2 FQGNSA. V was pared by 5 bases and J by 0 bases, with 8 bases of the junction left unmatched. The CDR3 DNA sequence: TGTGCCAGCAGCCTGTATGGACAGGGGAGCTCCTACAATGAGCAGTTCTTC. Translated, it gives CASSLYGQGSSYNEQFF. Using reference TRBV7-2 and TRBJ2-1 for the parts outside the CDR3, the full variable domain is GAGVSQSPSNKVTEKGKDVELRCDPISGHTALYWYRQSLGQGLEFLIYFQGNSAPDKSGLPSDRFSAERTGGSVSTLTIQRTQQEDSAVYLCASSLYGQGSSYNEQFFGPGTRLTVL.

The rearrangement joins TRBV5-1 to TRBJ2-3, with 11 bases fitting TRBD2. Germline CDR1 SGHRS, CDR2 YFSETQ. Unmatched junction bases numbered 10, after V lost 4 bases and J lost 3 bases. The CDR3 is 17 residues long. Written as DNA, the CDR3 is TGCGCCAGCAGCAGGCTTAGCGGGGGGGCATTTACAGATACGCAGTATTTT. This gives the protein CASSRLSGGAFTDTQYF.

This clonotype has just a few counts. The chain combines TRBV7-9 with TRBJ1-1, with D possibly being TRBD1 (5 bases). This CDR3 region has 13 residues. Trimming took 5 bases from V and 3 from J, leaving 10 bases between them. CDR1 and CDR2 (germline): SEHNR, FQNEAQ (reference sequence). The CDR3 sequence is CASSPGSDTEAFF. CDR3 coding DNA: TGTGCCAGCAGCCCAGGGTCGGACACTGAAGCTTTCTTT.

This clonotype was observed a single time. CDR3 region: CASNTRLQSSYEQYF. CDR3 nucleotide sequence: TGTGCCAGCAATACTAGGTTACAAAGCTCCTACGAGCAGTACTTC. This chain joins TRBV28 and TRBJ2-7; D may be TRBD2 (5 bases). Between the trimmed V and J ends, which lost 7 bases and 0 bases, there was a span of 16 bases. This CDR3 is 15 amino acids long. The germline V gene encodes CDR1 MDHEN and CDR2 SYDVKM.

The sample holds many counts of this clonotype. The chain employs TRBV6-2 or TRBV6-3 and TRBJ1-1, with TRBD1 as a possible D gene (5 bases). The V gene's germline CDR1 is MNHEY and CDR2 SVGEGT. The CDR3 is made up of 15 amino acids. Trimming removed 2 bases from V and 1 base from J, with 11 bases in between. CDR3 bases: TGTGCCAGCAGTTACGGCGGGACGGCGAACACTGAAGCTTTCTTT. This sequence encodes CASSYGGTANTEAFF.

The chain employs TRBV12-5 and TRBJ1-1, with D possibly being TRBD1 (6 bases). With 3 bases removed from V and 0 bases from J, the gap between germline ends came to 17 bases. This CDR3 spans 17 amino acids. Germline V gives CDR1 LGHNT, CDR2 FRNRAP. CDR3 region: CASGFLSPGEVNTEAFF. In DNA, the CDR3 is TGTGCTAGTGGTTTTTTGTCCCCAGGGGAGGTGAACACTGAAGCTTTCTTT.

Ten or more counts support this clonotype. The J gene is TRBJ1-2, the V gene TRBV6-1; D not certain. CDR3 length: 12 amino acids. Germline CDR1 and CDR2: MNHNS and SASEGT. Trimming shortened V by 3 bases and J by 8 bases, and 10 bases separated the two germline ends. The CDR3 spells CASSEAPVGYTF. The CDR3 nucleotides read TGTGCCAGCAGTGAGGCCCCAGTGGGCTACACCTTC.

At least ten counts were recorded for this clonotype. V is TRBV3-1 and J is TRBJ2-7; the match to TRBD2 covers 7 bases. The CDR3 sequence is 13 residues long. The V segment lost 6 bases and the J segment 1 base; nucleotides outside the gene matches: 3. Germline V gene lookup returns CDR1 LGHDT and CDR2 YNNKEL (reference sequence). CDR3 in DNA: TGTGCCAGCAGATGGGAGGGGTCCTACGAGCAGTACTTC. Protein sequence: CASRWEGSYEQYF.

This clonotype has a count of ten or more. The chain is built from TRBV5-1 and TRBJ2-7; 8 nucleotides line up with TRBD1. The CDR3 is 14 amino acids. J was trimmed by 5 bases and V by 4 bases; bases with no gene match: 8. Germline values: CDR1 SGHRS, CDR2 YFSETQ. CDR3 in amino acids: CASSGGQGADEQYF. CDR3 nucleotide sequence: TGCGCCAGCAGCGGGGGGCAGGGGGCAGACGAGCAGTACTTC.

This clonotype was detected only a few times. The V and J genes are TRBV6-2 or TRBV6-3 and TRBJ1-2, with D hard to call. Germline loops: CDR1 MNHEY, CDR2 SVGEGT. CDR3 length: 15 amino acids. V lost 0 bases and J 2 bases, leaving 10 bases between the germline ends. The CDR3 nucleotides read TGTGCCAGCAGTTACTCGAGGGCACCGAACTATGGCTACACCTTC. Translated, it gives CASSYSRAPNYGYTF.

This chain connects TRBV13 to TRBJ2-2, with 9 bases aligning to TRBD1. The CDR3 is 15 amino acids. In germline, CDR1 is PRHDT, CDR2 FYEKMQ (reference sequence). V was pared by 5 bases and J by 4 bases, with 5 bases of the junction left unmatched. CDR3 DNA: TGTGCCAGCAGCCAGGGACAGGGCCCCACCGGGGAGCTGTTTTTT. This encodes CASSQGQGPTGELFF. The entire variable domain, with the rest obtained from reference TRBV13 and TRBJ2-2, is as follows: AAGVIQSPRHLIKEKRETATLKCYPIPRHDTVYWYQQGPGQDPQFLISFYEKMQSDKGSIPDRFSAQQFSDYHSELNMSSLELGDSALYFCASSQGQGPTGELFFGEGSRLTVL.

Ten or more counts support this clonotype. Written as DNA, the CDR3 is TGCAGTGCTAGAGACGACAGGGGAGGGAGCAATCAGCCCCAGCATTTT. Translating gives CSARDDRGGSNQPQHF. This chain links TRBV20-1 with TRBJ1-5, with 8 bases that match TRBD1. Looked up from germline, CDR1 is DFQATT and CDR2 is SNEGSKA (reference sequence). The CDR3 loop spans 16 amino acids. V lost 0 bases, J lost 1 base, and 5 bases stayed unmatched.

Only a few counts were recorded for this clonotype. The chain carries TRBV4-2 and TRBJ2-2; no clear D. The CDR3 is 13 residues long. In germline, CDR1 is LGHNA, CDR2 YNFKEQ. The V end was cut by 3 bases, the J end by 5 bases, with 7 bases between. In DNA, the CDR3 is TGTGCCAGCAGCCAGACCGCGACCGGGGAGCTGTTTTTT. It translates to CASSQTATGELFF.